This TCR beta chain was recovered during a study of radiotherapy plus CTLA-4 blockade in lung cancer. The CDR3 has 14 amino acids. Germline V gene data show CDR1 as MDHEN and CDR2 as SYDVKM. Trimming at V came to 2 bases and at J to 9 bases, leaving 7 bases not matched to a gene. Sequencing used immunoSEQ multiplex PCR; TCRdb keeps in-frame clones, though not all of them. The sample lists about 30,000 clones, 75% to 85% occurring once. The starting material was peripheral blood, obtained from a patient treated with radiotherapy plus ipilimumab. This chain joins TRBV28 and TRBJ2-7; 10 bases align to TRBD2. The origin of this receptor is a human donor with non-small cell lung cancer that progressed on radiotherapy plus ipilimumab. The CDR3 sequence is CASSLGSGRGGQYF. The CDR3 bases are TGTGCCAGCAGTTTAGGGAGCGGGAGGGGCGGGCAGTACTTC.